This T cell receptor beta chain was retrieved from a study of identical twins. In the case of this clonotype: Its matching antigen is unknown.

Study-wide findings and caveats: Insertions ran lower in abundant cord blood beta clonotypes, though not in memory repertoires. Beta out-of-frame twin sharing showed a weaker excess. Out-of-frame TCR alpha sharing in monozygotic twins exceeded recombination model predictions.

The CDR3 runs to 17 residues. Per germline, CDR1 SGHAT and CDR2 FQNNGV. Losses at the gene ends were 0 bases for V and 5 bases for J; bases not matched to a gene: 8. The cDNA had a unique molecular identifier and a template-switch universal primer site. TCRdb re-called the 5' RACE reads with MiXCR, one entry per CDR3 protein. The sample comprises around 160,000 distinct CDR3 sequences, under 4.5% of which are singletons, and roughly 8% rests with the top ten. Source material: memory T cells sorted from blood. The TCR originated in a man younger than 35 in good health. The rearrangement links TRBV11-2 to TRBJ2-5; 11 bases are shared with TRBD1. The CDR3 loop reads CASSLEFGTGGRETQYF. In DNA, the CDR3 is TGTGCCAGCAGCTTAGAGTTCGGGACAGGGGGTCGGGAGACCCAGTACTTC. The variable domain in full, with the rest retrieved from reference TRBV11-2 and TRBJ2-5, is EAGVAQSPRYKIIEKRQSVAFWCNPISGHATLYWYQQILGQGPKLLIQFQNNGVVDDSQLPKDRFSAERLKGVDSTLKIQPAKLEDSAVYLCASSLEFGTGGRETQYFGPGTRLLVL.